The 8 T cell receptor beta chains below were found in one sample sequenced in a study of identical twins. Each CDR3 protein is one row after TCRdb ran MiXCR on the 5' RACE reads. Altogether approximately 350 distinct CDR3 sequences are present, roughly four fifths being singletons, with the ten largest covering 44%. Input material: memory (CD45RO+) T cells sorted from blood. The receptor source for this set is a young woman in good health. This table probably holds off-target reads from a library built for another chain.

The genes are TRBV2 and TRBJ2-1, with 11 positions matching TRBD2. The ends lost 2 bases at V and 3 bases at J; junction bases unmatched: 6. Germline lookup yields CDR1 SNHLY and CDR2 FYNNEI. The CDR3 sequence is 17 residues long. The CDR3 here is CASSEWASGGHYNEQFF. CDR3 DNA sequence: TGTGCCAGCAGTGAATGGGCTAGCGGGGGGCACTACAATGAGCAGTTCTTC.

This clonotype rates as hyperexpanded. The chain uses TRBV5-1 and TRBJ1-6; weak D call: TRBD1 (6 bases). CDR1 SGHRS and CDR2 YFSETQ come from the germline V gene. This CDR3 comprises 16 residues. Trimming took 4 bases from V and 7 from J, leaving 18 bases between them. The CDR3 region has the DNA TGCGCCAGCAGCGGGACCGACAGGTCGTGGAATTCACCCCTCCACTTT. It is translated as CASSGTDRSWNSPLHF.

The chain is built from TRBV7-6 and TRBJ2-6, with D tentatively TRBD2 (7 bases). In germline, CDR1 is SGHVS, CDR2 FNYEAQ. This CDR3 contains 17 residues. V was trimmed by 2 bases and J by 11 bases, leaving 22 bases between them. CDR3 in amino acids: CASSLNPVSGGLDVLTF. The DNA of the CDR3 is TGTGCCAGCAGCTTAAACCCCGTATCGGGGGGCCTTGACGTCCTGACTTTC.

The chain is built from TRBV20-1 and TRBJ2-7; TRBD2 matches at 12 bases. The CDR3 is 13 residues long. Unmatched junction bases numbered 4, after V lost 7 bases and J lost 3 bases. Per germline, CDR1 DFQATT and CDR2 SNEGSKA (reference sequence). Here the CDR3 reads CSGRLAGVYEQYF. The CDR3 region has the DNA TGCAGTGGGAGACTAGCGGGAGTCTACGAGCAGTACTTC.

V usage is TRBV5-1 and J usage is TRBJ2-3; D might be TRBD2 (5 bases). The CDR3 has 14 amino acids. Per the germline V gene, CDR1 is SGHRS and CDR2 is YFSETQ. Deletions cut 0 bases from V and 2 bases from J, with 7 bases between. CDR3: CASSLAGFTDTQYF. CDR3 nucleotide sequence: TGCGCCAGCAGCTTGGCGGGGTTCACAGATACGCAGTATTTT.

The chain recombines TRBV9 with TRBJ2-1, with 11 bases matching TRBD2. The J segment lost 4 bases and the V segment lost 4 bases, leaving 7 bases of the junction unmatched. There are 16 residues in the CDR3. Germline V gene sequence: CDR1 SGDLS, CDR2 YYNGEE. The CDR3 DNA sequence: TGTGCCAGCAGCACCTCTAGCGGGAGGCCATACAATGAGCAGTTCTTC. Translated: CASSTSSGRPYNEQFF.

This chain connects TRBV7-6 to TRBJ2-2, with D hard to call. Germline V gene data show CDR1 as SGHVS and CDR2 as FNYEAQ. The CDR3 covers 17 residues. The V end was cut by 4 bases, the J end by 2 bases, with 17 bases between. DNA of the CDR3: TGTGCCAGCAGCTCACTCGCCCTGAGCGCAAACACCGGGGAGCTGTTTTTT. Translated: CASSSLALSANTGELFF.

The chain links TRBV4-3 to TRBJ2-2, with 8 bases lining up with TRBD2. CDR1 and CDR2 from the germline V gene are LGHNA and YSLEER. The V and J ends lost 0 bases and 3 bases, in that order; junction bases with no gene match: 3. This CDR3 region has 16 residues. CDR3: CASSQDTGRDTGELFF. CDR3 DNA: TGCGCCAGCAGCCAAGATACCGGGAGGGACACCGGGGAGCTGTTTTTT.